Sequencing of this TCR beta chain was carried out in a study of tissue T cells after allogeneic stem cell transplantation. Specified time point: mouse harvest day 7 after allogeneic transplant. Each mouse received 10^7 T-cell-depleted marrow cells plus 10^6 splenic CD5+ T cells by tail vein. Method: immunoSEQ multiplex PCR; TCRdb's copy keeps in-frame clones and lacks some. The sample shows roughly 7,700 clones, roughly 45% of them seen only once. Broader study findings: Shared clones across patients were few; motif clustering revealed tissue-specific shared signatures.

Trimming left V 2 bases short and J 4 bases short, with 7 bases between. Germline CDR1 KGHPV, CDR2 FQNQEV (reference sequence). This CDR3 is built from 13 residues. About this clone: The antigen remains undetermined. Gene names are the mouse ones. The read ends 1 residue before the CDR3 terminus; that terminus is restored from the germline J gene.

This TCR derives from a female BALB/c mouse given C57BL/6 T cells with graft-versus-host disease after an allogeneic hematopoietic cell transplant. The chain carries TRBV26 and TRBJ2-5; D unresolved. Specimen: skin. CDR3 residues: CASSLGQKDTQYF. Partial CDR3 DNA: TGTGCCAGCAGTCTGGGGCAGAAAGACACCCAGTAC.